This T cell receptor beta chain was identified in a study of cytomegalovirus exposure and HLA in healthy donors. Looked up from germline, CDR1 is SGHAT and CDR2 is FQNNGV. J lost 3 bases, V lost 2 bases, and 1 base had no gene match. The CDR3 has 14 residues. TCRdb's table, derived via immunoSEQ multiplex PCR, lists solely in-frame clones and lacks some. The sample consists of some 130,000 clones, 70% to 85% of them appearing once. The chain joins TRBV11-2 to TRBJ1-1; 9 bases fit TRBD1. The sequence was obtained from a man aged 25 to 40 in good health and CMV-seropositive. The sequencing input was PBMCs. In nucleotides, the CDR3 is TGTGCCAGCAGCTTACGACAGGGGGACACTGAAGCTTTCTTT. This encodes CASSLRQGDTEAFF.